The 9 T cell receptor beta chains given below trace back to one sample, sequenced in a study of cytomegalovirus exposure and HLA in healthy donors. Primers included in the PCR were 60 Vbeta and 13 Jbeta primers. Sequencing was performed with immunoSEQ multiplex PCR; in TCRdb, only in-frame clones are kept and a portion is missing. Of some 150,000 clones listed, approximately 80% are singletons. Material: PBMCs. The receptors here all came from a man aged 50-60 years in good health and CMV-seronegative.

The chain uses TRBV2 and TRBJ1-1; the match to TRBD1 covers 10 bases. The V and J ends lost 4 bases and 2 bases, in that order; junction bases with no gene match: 1. This CDR3 has 14 amino acids. Germline CDR1 reads SNHLY; CDR2 reads FYNNEI. For the CDR3, the DNA is TGTGCCAGCAGTGGGACAGGGGGAAACACTGAAGCTTTCTTT. This translates into CASSGTGGNTEAFF.

This clone has a handful of counts. CDR3 sequence: CASSERTGFSNQPQHF. The DNA for the CDR3 is TGTGCCAGCAGTGAAAGGACAGGGTTTAGCAATCAGCCCCAGCATTTT. The chain joins TRBV2 to TRBJ1-5, with TRBD1 identical over 8 bases. The CDR3 has 16 residues. V dropped 2 bases and J dropped 0; count of bases not matched to a gene: 3. Germline V gene lookup returns CDR1 SNHLY and CDR2 FYNNEI. Using reference TRBV2 and TRBJ1-5 for the parts outside the CDR3, the full variable domain is EPEVTQTPSHQVTQMGQEVILRCVPISNHLYFYWYRQILGQKVEFLVSFYNNEISEKSEIFDDQFSVERPDGSNFTLKIRSTKLEDSAMYFCASSERTGFSNQPQHFGDGTRLSIL.

The chain couples TRBV6-1 to TRBJ1-2; D is uncertain. CDR1 and CDR2 from the germline V gene are MNHNS and SASEGT. V lost 3 bases to trimming and J lost 1 base, with 9 bases between them. The CDR3 covers 14 residues. The CDR3 DNA sequence: TGTGCCAGCAGTGACGGAGGGTTTAACTATGGCTACACCTTC. This encodes CASSDGGFNYGYTF.

The chain couples TRBV5-8 to TRBJ1-5; TRBD1 matches at 8 bases. This CDR3 spans 16 amino acids. The germline gives CDR1 SGHTS, CDR2 YDEGEE. J gave up 4 bases and V 3 bases, and 9 bases lay outside the gene matches. The DNA of the CDR3 is TGTGCCAGCAGCTCTGAGGGACAGGTCCGGAATCAGCCCCAGCATTTT. It is translated as CASSSEGQVRNQPQHF.

J is TRBJ1-4 and V is TRBV7-2, with D perhaps TRBD1 (5 bases). The CDR3 runs to 14 residues. Germline CDR1 and CDR2: SGHTA and FQGNSA. V lost 8 bases to trimming and J lost 8 bases, with 18 bases between them. CDR3 sequence (DNA): TGTGCCAGCCGTTATGGGGGGACGGACGAAAAACTGTTTTTT. Residues: CASRYGGTDEKLFF.

The chain links TRBV6-1 to TRBJ1-2, with D maybe TRBD1 (6 bases). The germline V and J ends were trimmed by 1 base and 4 bases, with 13 bases remaining between them. Germline CDR1 is MNHNS and CDR2 is SASEGT. There are 15 residues in the CDR3. CDR3 region: CASSEGDRSVYGYTF. CDR3 in DNA: TGTGCCAGCAGTGAAGGCGACAGGTCCGTCTATGGCTACACCTTC.

The CDR3 reads CASGLADRAETQYF. In DNA form, the CDR3 reads TGTGCTAGTGGTTTGGCGGACAGGGCTGAGACCCAGTACTTC. The chain links TRBV12-5 to TRBJ2-5; 8 bases map to TRBD1. The germline V gene has CDR1 LGHNT and CDR2 FRNRAP. This CDR3 spans 14 amino acids. V was pared by 1 base and J by 5 bases, with 3 bases of the junction left unmatched.

This chain uses TRBV10-3 with TRBJ2-3, with D possibly being TRBD2 (6 bases). The CDR3 sequence is 18 residues long. Germline loops: CDR1 ENHRY, CDR2 SYGVKD. The V end was cut by 8 bases, the J end by 0 bases, with 24 bases between. The CDR3 sequence is CAIRGGAGTATSTDTQYF. CDR3 DNA sequence: TGTGCCATCCGAGGCGGGGCGGGCACCGCAACTAGCACAGATACGCAGTATTTT.

V is TRBV10-1 and J is TRBJ2-2, with D uncertain. Germline V gene lookup returns CDR1 WNHNN and CDR2 SYGVQD (reference sequence). This CDR3 is 13 amino acids long. The V end lost 3 bases, the J end lost 6 bases, and 8 bases lay between the germline ends. This CDR3 reads CASSELQPGELFF. DNA for the CDR3: TGCGCCAGCAGTGAATTACAACCCGGGGAGCTGTTTTTT.